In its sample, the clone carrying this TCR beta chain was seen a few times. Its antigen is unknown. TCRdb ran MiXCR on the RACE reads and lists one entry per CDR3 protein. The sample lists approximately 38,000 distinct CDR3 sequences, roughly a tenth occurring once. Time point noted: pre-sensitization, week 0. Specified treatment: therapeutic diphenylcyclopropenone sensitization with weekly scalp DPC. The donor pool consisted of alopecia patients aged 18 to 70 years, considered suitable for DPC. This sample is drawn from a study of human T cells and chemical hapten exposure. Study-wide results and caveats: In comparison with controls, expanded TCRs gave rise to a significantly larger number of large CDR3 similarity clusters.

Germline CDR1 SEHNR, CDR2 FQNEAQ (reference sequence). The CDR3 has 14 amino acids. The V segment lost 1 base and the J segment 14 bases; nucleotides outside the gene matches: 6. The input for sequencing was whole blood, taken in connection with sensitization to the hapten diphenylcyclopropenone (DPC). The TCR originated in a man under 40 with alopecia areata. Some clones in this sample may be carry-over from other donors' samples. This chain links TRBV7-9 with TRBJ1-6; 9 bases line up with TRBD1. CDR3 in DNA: TGTGCCAGCAGCTTAGGGGACAGGGCGAATACCCTCCACTTT. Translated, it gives CASSLGDRANTLHF.